The rows below give T cell receptor beta chains drawn from one sample of a study of beta chain features in type 1 diabetes. Assay used: immunoSEQ multiplex PCR; TCRdb lists only in-frame clones, some missing. Found here are 970,000 or so clones, roughly 16% of them singletons; the top ten hold around 0.02%. The specimen was naive CD4+ T cells from blood. The source is a woman in her late teens or twenties in good health. CDR3s include the opening cysteine and the closing phenylalanine or tryptophan. D genes are given only for firm matches. Only part of the rows carry a size: once, few, many, or a class if the clone is expanded.

>TRBJ2-3|few|-|TRBV7-9|12
TGTGCCAGCAGCTTACGTACAGATACGCAGTATTTT
CASSLRTDTQYF
>TRBJ2-5|-|-|TRBV5-1|13
TGCGCCAGCACATTCACGGGTGAGGAGACCCAGTACTTC
CASTFTGEETQYF
>TRBJ2-1|few|TRBD2|TRBV4-1|18
TGCGCCAGCAGCCAGTATCTTGCCGGGACTAGCGGCCACAATGAGCAGTTCTTC
CASSQYLAGTSGHNEQFF
>TRBJ2-7|-|-|TRBV2|11
TGTGCCAGCAGTGGGAGATACGAGCAGTACTTC
CASSGRYEQYF
>TRBJ2-5|-|TRBD2|TRBV11-2|16
TGTGCCAGCAGCCAAACTAGCGGGAGCTTCATGGAGGCCCAGTACTTC
CASSQTSGSFMEAQYF
>TRBJ1-4|-|TRBD1|TRBV2|14
TGTGCCAGCAGTGAAGCGGGACAGGGCCTGAAACTGTTTTTT
CASSEAGQGLKLFF
>TRBJ2-1|-|-|TRBV7-3|17
TGTGCCAGCAGCAGCCGCGGAGGGGTCAGCTCCTACAATGAGCAGTTCTTC
CASSSRGGVSSYNEQFF
>TRBJ1-1|once|TRBD1|TRBV10-1|11
TGCGCCACCCGACAGGGTAAATGGGCTTTCTTT
CATRQGKWAFF
>TRBJ2-5|-|TRBD2|TRBV18|17
TGTGCCAGCTCACCACTCTCCAGGACTAGCGGATTCGTCACCCAGTACTTC
CASSPLSRTSGFVTQYF
>TRBJ2-5|few|TRBD2|TRBV7-6|17
TGTGCCAGCAGTAGGGCCCCCTGGCGGGAGAGGGCAGAGACCCAGTACTTC
CASSRAPWRERAETQYF
>TRBJ2-3|few|-|TRBV2|11
TGTGCCAGCAGCCACACAGATACGCAGTATTTT
CASSHTDTQYF
>TRBJ1-2|-|-|TRBV4-3|15
TGCGCCAGCAGCCAAGTCCCCGTGGGGAACTATGGCTACACCTTC
CASSQVPVGNYGYTF
>TRBJ1-1|-|TRBD1|TRBV7-9|14
TGTGCCAGCAGCTTCGCCGACAGGGACACTGAAGCTTTCTTT
CASSFADRDTEAFF
>TRBJ2-7|few|TRBD2|TRBV7-9|16
TGTGCCAGCAGCTTAGGTGCCGCGGGAGGGAAGGACGAGCAGTACTTC
CASSLGAAGGKDEQYF